This T cell receptor (beta chain) was captured by sequencing in a study of T-cell memory formation after mild COVID-19. The study, taken as a whole, reports: Day 15 to 85 contractors were CD4/CD8 balanced; later expanders leaned CD4+.

A remark on this clonotype: The antigen is not known.

The CDR3 contains 17 residues. Unmatched junction bases numbered 8, after V lost 3 bases and J lost 1 base. Germline-derived CDR1 and CDR2 are KGHSH and LQKENI. TCRdb fed the 5' RACE reads into MiXCR, producing one record per CDR3 protein. The sample includes fewer than 650,000 distinct CDR3 sequences, about 20% of them seen just once. This rearrangement joins TRBV18 to TRBJ1-3; 8 nucleotides line up with TRBD1. The sample was PBMCs or a T cell subset sorted from them (not recorded which). The receptor was derived from an adult woman who had mild COVID-19 (a few samples of this study predate the infection). Cell type and time point are not known. CDR3 region: CASSPLGQEISGNTIYF. CDR3 DNA: TGTGCCAGCTCACCCTTGGGACAGGAAATTTCTGGAAACACCATATATTTT.